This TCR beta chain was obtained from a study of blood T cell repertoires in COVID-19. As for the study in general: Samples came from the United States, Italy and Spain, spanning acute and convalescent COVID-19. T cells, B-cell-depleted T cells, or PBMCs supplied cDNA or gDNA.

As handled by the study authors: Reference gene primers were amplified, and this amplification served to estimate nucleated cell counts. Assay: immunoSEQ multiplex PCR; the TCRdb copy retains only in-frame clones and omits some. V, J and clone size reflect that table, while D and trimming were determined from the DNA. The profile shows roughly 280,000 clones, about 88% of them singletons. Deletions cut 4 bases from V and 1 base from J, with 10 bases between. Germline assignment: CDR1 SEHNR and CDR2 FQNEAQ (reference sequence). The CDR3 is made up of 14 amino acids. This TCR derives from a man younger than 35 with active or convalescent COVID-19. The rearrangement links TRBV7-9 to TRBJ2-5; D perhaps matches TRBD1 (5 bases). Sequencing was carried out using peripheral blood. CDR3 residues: CASSSGAGQETQYF. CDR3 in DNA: TGTGCCAGCAGCTCTGGGGCAGGCCAAGAGACCCAGTACTTC. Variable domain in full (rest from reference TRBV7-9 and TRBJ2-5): DTGVSQNPRHKITKRGQNVTFRCDPISEHNRLYWYRQTLGQGPEFLTYFQNEAQLEKSRLLSDRFSAERPKGSFSTLEIQRTEQGDSAMYLCASSSGAGQETQYFGPGTRLLVL.